These 25 T cell receptor beta chains were sequenced from one sample in a study of blood T cell repertoires in COVID-19. Measured with immunoSEQ multiplex PCR; TCRdb has only the in-frame clones, and not every one. The table includes some 250,000 clones, roughly 88% detected once. Sequencing was carried out using PBMCs or T cells enriched from blood (not recorded which). These receptors all stem from a woman aged 40 to 49 with acute COVID-19.

In this sample, this clone turned up a few times. CDR3 in amino acids: CASSSDRVIQPQHF. CDR3 bases: TGTGCCAGTAGTAGCGACAGGGTCATCCAGCCCCAGCATTTT. The chain couples TRBV19 to TRBJ1-5; 7 bases are a match to TRBD1. The germline V gene has CDR1 LNHDA and CDR2 SQIVND (reference sequence). Trimming removed 4 bases from V and 7 bases from J; junction bases left unmatched: 7. The CDR3 runs 14 residues.

The V gene is TRBV11-3, the J gene TRBJ2-7; TRBD1 agrees at 9 bases. CDR1 and CDR2 from the germline V gene are SGHNT and YENEEA. This CDR3 has 15 residues. V gave up 5 bases and J gave up 3 bases; unmatched junction bases: 8. CDR3 in DNA: TGTGCCAGCAGCCCGAGGGGACAGGGAGTCTACGAGCAGTACTTC. Protein product: CASSPRGQGVYEQYF.

The rearrangement joins TRBV11-3 to TRBJ2-2, with D tentatively TRBD1 (6 bases). Trimming pared 2 bases from V and 0 bases from J, leaving 7 bases between. CDR1 is SGHNT, CDR2 YENEEA, per germline. This CDR3 region has 15 residues. The CDR3 DNA is TGTGCCAGCAGCTTAAGGACAGCGAACACCGGGGAGCTGTTTTTT. Translation: CASSLRTANTGELFF.

The table lists this clone with a few counts. J is TRBJ2-2 and V is TRBV19; 15 nucleotides line up with TRBD2. From germline, CDR1 is LNHDA and CDR2 SQIVND (reference sequence). Trimming at V came to 6 bases and at J to 2 bases, leaving 7 bases not matched to a gene. This CDR3 spans 18 amino acids. The CDR3 loop reads CASRRWGLAGGNTGELFF. As DNA, the CDR3 is TGTGCCAGTAGACGATGGGGACTAGCGGGGGGCAACACCGGGGAGCTGTTTTTT.

V usage is TRBV30 and J usage is TRBJ2-1; tentatively, D is TRBD2 (5 bases). CDR1 and CDR2 from the germline V gene are GTSNPN and SVGIG (reference sequence). The CDR3 loop spans 14 amino acids. Deletions cut 0 bases from V and 2 bases from J, with 8 bases between. CDR3 in DNA: TGTGCCTGGAGTGTTGGACTTCCCTACAATGAGCAGTTCTTC. Residues: CAWSVGLPYNEQFF.

The V gene is TRBV5-1, the J gene TRBJ2-1; 9 nucleotides line up with TRBD2. The junction had 9 bases not matched to a gene; V was cut back by 5 bases and J by 9 bases. The germline V gene encodes CDR1 SGHRS and CDR2 YFSETQ. There are 14 residues in the CDR3. Here the CDR3 reads CASSGGGAGSEQFF. For the CDR3, the DNA is TGCGCCAGCAGTGGCGGGGGGGCCGGGAGTGAGCAGTTCTTC.

The V call is TRBV19, the J call TRBJ1-6; TRBD1 aligns across 10 bases. J gave up 9 bases and V 5 bases, and 10 bases lay outside the gene matches. CDR3 length: 16 amino acids. Germline V gene lookup returns CDR1 LNHDA and CDR2 SQIVND (reference sequence). For the CDR3, the DNA is TGTGCCAGTAGTGTAAGACAGGGGGCTAGCGGTTCACCCCTCCACTTT. Translation gives CASSVRQGASGSPLHF.

CDR3 DNA: TGTGCCAGCAGTGAAGCCCCGGCCGGGACCTACGAGCAGTACTTC. Translation: CASSEAPAGTYEQYF. V is TRBV6-1 and J is TRBJ2-7; perhaps TRBD2 as D (5 bases). CDR3 length equals 15 residues. V lost 0 bases, J lost 2 bases, and 11 bases lay in between. Per germline, CDR1 MNHNS and CDR2 SASEGT.

As to this clone: The same CDR3 arises from other DNA sequences in this sample as well. The V gene is TRBV7-2, the J gene TRBJ1-5; TRBD1 agrees at 7 bases. The CDR3 totals 16 residues. V lost 5 bases to trimming and J lost 2 bases; unmatched junction nucleotides: 9. Germline V gene data show CDR1 as SGHTA and CDR2 as FQGNSA. CDR3 coding DNA: TGTGCCAGCAGCCCAGGGGACAGAGGACGCAATCAGCCCCAGCATTTT. It translates to CASSPGDRGRNQPQHF.

CDR3 protein: CASLGTGGIYGYTF. DNA of the CDR3: TGTGCCAGTCTAGGGACAGGGGGCATCTATGGCTACACCTTC. This chain links TRBV6-6 with TRBJ1-2; TRBD1 matches at 12 bases. Trimming took 9 bases from V and 4 from J; bases not matched to a gene: 6. CDR1 is MNHNY and CDR2 is SVGAGI in the germline V gene (reference sequence). This CDR3 spans 14 amino acids.

V gene TRBV2 combines with J gene TRBJ1-2; 8 bases are a match to TRBD1. The V segment lost 5 bases and the J segment 4 bases; nucleotides outside the gene matches: 12. Germline CDR1 SNHLY, CDR2 FYNNEI. The CDR3 is 16 amino acids. The DNA for the CDR3 is TGTGCCAGCAGTTACGGGGACAGGAAAGGTAGCTATGGCTACACCTTC. Amino acids: CASSYGDRKGSYGYTF.

This clone was found once. This chain links TRBV5-8 with TRBJ2-1, with TRBD1 matching over 7 bases. V shed 4 bases, J shed 3 bases, and the junction held 10 bases outside the gene matches. The CDR3 has 16 amino acids. Germline values: CDR1 SGHTS, CDR2 YDEGEE. The DNA of the CDR3 is TGTGCCAGCAGCGAGGAAACAGGGGCCCTCTACAATGAGCAGTTCTTC. This sequence encodes CASSEETGALYNEQFF.

The chain combines TRBV6-1 with TRBJ2-7; 9 bases match TRBD1. This CDR3 spans 15 amino acids. Germline CDR1 reads MNHNS; CDR2 reads SASEGT. Trimming at V came to 0 bases and at J to 3 bases, leaving 3 bases not matched to a gene. The CDR3 DNA reads as TGTGCCAGCAGTGAAGCGGGACAGGGAAACTACGAGCAGTACTTC. This sequence encodes CASSEAGQGNYEQYF.

The chain is built from TRBV2 and TRBJ1-1; D is possibly TRBD1 (5 bases). Germline V CDR1 and CDR2: SNHLY, FYNNEI. With 8 bases removed from V and 3 bases from J, the gap between germline ends came to 13 bases. The CDR3 length is 13 residues. Here the CDR3 DNA reads TGTGCCAGCTCTCTGAAGGGGTACACTGAAGCTTTCTTT. It translates to CASSLKGYTEAFF. Full variable domain (outside the CDR3, taken from reference TRBV2 and TRBJ1-1): EPEVTQTPSHQVTQMGQEVILRCVPISNHLYFYWYRQILGQKVEFLVSFYNNEISEKSEIFDDQFSVERPDGSNFTLKIRSTKLEDSAMYFCASSLKGYTEAFFGQGTRLTVV.

This sequence joins TRBV6-5 and TRBJ2-7; TRBD2 matches 7 bases. The V and J ends lost 10 bases and 9 bases, in that order; junction bases with no gene match: 21. CDR1 and CDR2 from the germline V gene are MNHEY and SVGAGI. The CDR3 runs to 15 residues. The DNA for the CDR3 is TGTGCCACCAGAGAGCCCAGCGGGAACCAGGTTGGGCAGTACTTC. As protein: CATREPSGNQVGQYF.

The chain is built from TRBV7-3 and TRBJ2-3; 12 bases are a match to TRBD2. The germline V gene encodes CDR1 SGHTA and CDR2 FQGTGA. This CDR3 spans 14 amino acids. V dropped 3 bases and J dropped 6; count of bases not matched to a gene: 1. The CDR3 DNA sequence: TGTGCCAGCAGCTTCGGGACTAGCGGGGATACGCAGTATTTT. Its translation: CASSFGTSGDTQYF.

The chain uses TRBV27 and TRBJ2-7, with D maybe TRBD1 (5 bases). V lost 6 bases and J 6 bases, leaving 18 bases between the germline ends. This CDR3 has 14 residues. In germline, CDR1 is MNHEY, CDR2 SMNVEV (reference sequence). This CDR3 is CASSPDRSASEQYF. DNA for the CDR3: TGTGCCAGCAGCCCCGACAGATCGGCTAGCGAGCAGTACTTC.

The rearrangement links TRBV9 to TRBJ2-1, with 9 positions matching TRBD2. This CDR3 has 15 residues. The germline V gene encodes CDR1 SGDLS and CDR2 YYNGEE. V was clipped by 0 bases and J by 4 bases; unmatched bases: 2. The CDR3 loop is CASSVGRGGYNEQFF. CDR3 nucleotide sequence: TGTGCCAGCAGCGTAGGGCGGGGGGGTTACAATGAGCAGTTCTTC. The full variable domain, rest sourced from reference TRBV9 and TRBJ2-1, is DSGVTQTPKHLITATGQRVTLRCSPRSGDLSVYWYQQSLDQGLQFLIQYYNGEERAKGNILERFSAQQFPDLHSELNLSSLELGDSALYFCASSVGRGGYNEQFFGPGTRLTVL.

The V gene is TRBV6-5, the J gene TRBJ2-5, with 11 nucleotides matching TRBD1. Germline V gene data show CDR1 as MNHEY and CDR2 as SVGAGI. The CDR3 runs to 16 residues. Trimming removed 0 bases from V and 5 bases from J; junction bases left unmatched: 5. The CDR3 region has the DNA TGTGCCAGCAGTTACTCCGGGACAGGGGGTCGTGAGACCCAGTACTTC. This codes for CASSYSGTGGRETQYF.

The genes are TRBV24-1 and TRBJ1-2; D uncertain. CDR1 is KGHDR and CDR2 is SFDVKD in the germline V gene. This CDR3 has 14 amino acids. V was trimmed by 3 bases and J by 8 bases, leaving 15 bases between them. The CDR3 region is CATSDITAGGGYTF. The CDR3 bases are TGTGCCACCAGTGATATCACCGCGGGAGGCGGCTACACCTTC.

The gene calls are TRBV29-1 and TRBJ2-2; a weak D match, TRBD1 (5 bases). Trimming cost V 4 bases and J 4 bases, with 10 bases left between them. The CDR3 totals 13 residues. Germline assignment: CDR1 SQVTM and CDR2 ANQGSEA. The CDR3 DNA sequence: TGCAGCGTTGCACAGGTGCTCACCGGGGAGCTGTTTTTT. Residues: CSVAQVLTGELFF.

This chain connects TRBV18 to TRBJ2-7, with D perhaps matching TRBD1 (6 bases). The CDR3 length is 16 residues. V gave up 3 bases and J gave up 2 bases, with 17 bases separating them. Germline V gene lookup returns CDR1 KGHSH and CDR2 LQKENI. In DNA form, the CDR3 reads TGTGCCAGCTCACCCACAGGGAAAATCGGGACCTACGAGCAGTACTTC. Translated: CASSPTGKIGTYEQYF.

The rearrangement joins TRBV5-8 to TRBJ2-3, with 8 nucleotides matching TRBD2. Germline values: CDR1 SGHTS, CDR2 YDEGEE. Germline trimming cut 0 bases from V and 0 bases from J; bases unmatched to any gene: 3. The length of the CDR3 is 16 residues. The CDR3 nucleotides read TGTGCCAGCAGCTTGGCGGGGGGGACTAGCACAGATACGCAGTATTTT. Residues: CASSLAGGTSTDTQYF.

The chain uses TRBV7-9 and TRBJ1-2, with D tentatively TRBD1 (5 bases). This CDR3 has 14 amino acids. Germline V gene data show CDR1 as SEHNR and CDR2 as FQNEAQ (reference sequence). V was cut by 1 base and J by 7 bases, with 13 bases left in between. The CDR3 protein is CASSLGGAIPGYTF. DNA of the CDR3: TGTGCCAGCAGCTTAGGGGGCGCGATCCCTGGCTACACCTTC.

The chain recombines TRBV5-1 with TRBJ1-1; the match to TRBD1 covers 9 bases. Germline V lookup: CDR1 SGHRS, CDR2 YFSETQ. With 4 bases clipped from V and 9 bases from J, the junction kept 7 bases outside the gene matches. The CDR3 is made up of 13 amino acids. CDR3 nucleotides: TGCGCCAGCAGCCCAGCGGACAGGGGAAAAGCTTTCTTT. Its translation is CASSPADRGKAFF.